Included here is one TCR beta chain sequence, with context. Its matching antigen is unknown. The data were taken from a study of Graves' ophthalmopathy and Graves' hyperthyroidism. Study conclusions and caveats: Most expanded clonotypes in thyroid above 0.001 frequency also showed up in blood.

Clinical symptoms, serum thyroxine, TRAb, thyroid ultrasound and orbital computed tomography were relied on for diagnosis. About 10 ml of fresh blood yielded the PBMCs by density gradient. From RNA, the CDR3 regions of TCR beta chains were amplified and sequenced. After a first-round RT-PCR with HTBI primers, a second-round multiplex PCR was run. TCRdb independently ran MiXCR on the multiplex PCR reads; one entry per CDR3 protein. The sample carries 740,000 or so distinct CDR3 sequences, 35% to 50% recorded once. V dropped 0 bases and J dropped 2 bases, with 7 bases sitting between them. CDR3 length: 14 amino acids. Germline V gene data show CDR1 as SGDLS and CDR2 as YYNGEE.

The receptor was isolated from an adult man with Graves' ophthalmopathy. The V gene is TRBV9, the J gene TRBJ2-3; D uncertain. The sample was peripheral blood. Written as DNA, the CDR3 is TGTGCCAGCAGCGTAGGATCCGTCACAGATACGCAGTATTTT. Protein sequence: CASSVGSVTDTQYF.